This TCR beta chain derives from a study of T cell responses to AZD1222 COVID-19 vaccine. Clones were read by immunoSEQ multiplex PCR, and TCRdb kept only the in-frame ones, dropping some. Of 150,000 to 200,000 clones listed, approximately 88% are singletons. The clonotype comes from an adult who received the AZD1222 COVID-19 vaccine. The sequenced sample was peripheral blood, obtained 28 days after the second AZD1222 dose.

The CDR3 reads CASSLVNGGQPQHF. The CDR3 nucleotides are TGTGCCAGCAGCTTAGTAAACGGGGGTCAGCCCCAGCATTTT. The J gene is TRBJ1-5, the V gene TRBV7-2, with D perhaps matching TRBD1 (5 bases). V shed 1 base and J shed 6 bases, with 10 bases lying between them. Germline CDR1 is SGHTA and CDR2 is FQGNSA. CDR3 length equals 14 residues.